This T cell receptor (beta chain) was profiled in a study of T cell responses to AZD1222 COVID-19 vaccine. General study points: A mostly white British donor set with more females was recruited, and clonal diversity was possibly underestimated.

The CDR3 is made up of 15 amino acids. V was clipped by 4 bases and J by 0 bases, with 12 bases between them. Germline CDR1 is SGHRS and CDR2 is YFSETQ. Libraries were prepared by immunoSEQ multiplex PCR; TCRdb keeps only in-frame clonotypes and omits some of them. The sample consists of fewer than 130,000 clones, less than 90% of them appearing once. Concerning this clone itself: Its antigen is as yet unknown.

Material: peripheral blood, obtained on day 0 of AZD1222 vaccination. The J gene is TRBJ2-3, the V gene TRBV5-1; a possible D gene is TRBD2 (6 bases). This receptor was taken from an adult in good health. CDR3 amino acids: CASSPGTSSTDTQYF. In DNA, the CDR3 is TGCGCCAGCAGCCCCGGGACTTCTAGCACAGATACGCAGTATTTT.